These 20 T cell receptor beta chains were all obtained from the same sample, sequenced in a study of T cells in Graves' hyperthyroidism and ophthalmopathy. The TCR beta CDR3 regions underwent amplification using RNA transcripts as the source. The primer set for the first-round RT-PCR of the TCR CDR3 was HTBI. TCRdb analysed the multiplex PCR reads with MiXCR anew, one entry per CDR3 protein. The sample records 300,000 to 450,000 distinct CDR3 sequences, about 14% being singletons. Material for sequencing was blood. All receptors derive from a woman in her twenties or thirties with Graves' ophthalmopathy.

This clonotype was seen more than once but under ten times. The rearrangement joins TRBV6-2 or TRBV6-3 to TRBJ2-1; D possibly corresponds to TRBD2 (7 bases). V lost 7 bases and J lost 4, with 14 bases in between. Germline CDR1 is MNHEY and CDR2 is SVGEGT. The CDR3 runs to 14 residues. The CDR3 nucleotides are TGTGCCAGCACCATTGGGGGGGCTTACAATGAGCAGTTCTTC. Its protein is CASTIGGAYNEQFF.

There are many counts of this clonotype. V and J are TRBV5-1 and TRBJ1-5; D might be TRBD1 (5 bases). There are 15 residues in the CDR3. V was shortened by 4 bases and J by 9 bases, with 20 bases between the two germline ends. Germline V gene sequence: CDR1 SGHRS, CDR2 YFSETQ. The CDR3 is CASSLDGRDEAPQHF. The DNA for the CDR3 is TGCGCCAGCAGCCTAGACGGCAGGGACGAGGCGCCCCAGCATTTT. The full variable domain, with the rest looked up from reference TRBV5-1 and TRBJ1-5, is KAGVTQTPRYLIKTRGQQVTLSCSPISGHRSVSWYQQTPGQGLQFLFEYFSETQRNKGNFPGRFSGRQFSNSRSEMNVSTLELGDSALYLCASSLDGRDEAPQHFGDGTRLSIL.

This clonotype was recorded many times. The chain recombines TRBV12-5 with TRBJ2-1; TRBD2 aligns across 8 bases. Germline assignment: CDR1 LGHNT and CDR2 FRNRAP. The trim removed 3 bases at V and 6 bases at J, leaving 4 bases unmatched. This CDR3 comprises 14 residues. CDR3 amino acids: CASGFELAGNEQFF. CDR3 in DNA: TGTGCTAGTGGTTTTGAGCTAGCGGGCAATGAGCAGTTCTTC.

A word on this clonotype: Germline and junction disagree at one end, which may indicate a read error. V usage is TRBV9 and J usage is TRBJ2-1; TRBD2 might be the D (6 bases). Germline V gene sequence: CDR1 SGDLS, CDR2 YYNGEE. CDR3 length: 17 residues. In nucleotides, the CDR3 is TGCGCCAGCAGGCCGATGGGACTTCTGAGCTCCTACAATGGGCAGTTCTTC. It translates to CASRPMGLLSSYNGQFF.

This clonotype was seen many times. The V call is TRBV6-1, the J call TRBJ1-1; D is ambiguous. Germline assignment: CDR1 MNHNS and CDR2 SASEGT. The V and J ends lost 2 bases and 5 bases respectively, with 6 bases between them. The CDR3 extends over 12 amino acids. Here the CDR3 reads CASSESPTEAFF. The CDR3 nucleotides are TGTGCCAGCAGTGAATCCCCGACTGAAGCTTTCTTT.

Ten or more counts support this clonotype. The rearrangement links TRBV11-3 to TRBJ2-1, with D unresolved. Trimming removed 0 bases at V and 10 bases at J, with 10 bases between. CDR3 length equals 13 residues. Germline V gene data show CDR1 as SGHNT and CDR2 as YENEEA. DNA of the CDR3: TGTGCCAGCAGCTTAGATCGGCTGCGGGAGCAGTTCTTC. Its translation is CASSLDRLREQFF.

There are a few counts of this clonotype. The genes are TRBV19 and TRBJ1-5; D may be TRBD1 (5 bases). V was clipped by 10 bases and J by 0 bases, with 10 bases between them. CDR3 length: 13 residues. Germline V lookup: CDR1 LNHDA, CDR2 SQIVND (reference sequence). This CDR3 is CATGDHSNQPQHF. The CDR3 DNA follows: TGTGCCACGGGGGACCATAGCAATCAGCCCCAGCATTTT.

This clonotype was detected many times. The chain is built from TRBV19 and TRBJ2-5; TRBD2 might be the D (7 bases). The CDR3 covers 15 residues. Germline lookup yields CDR1 LNHDA and CDR2 SQIVND (reference sequence). V gave up 6 bases and J gave up 5 bases, with 19 bases separating them. The DNA of the CDR3 is TGTGCCAGTAGGCCTCCGTGGGGGGGCGAGGAGACCCAGTACTTC. This sequence encodes CASRPPWGGEETQYF. Filled out from reference TRBV19 and TRBJ2-5, the complete variable domain reads DGGITQSPKYLFRKEGQNVTLSCEQNLNHDAMYWYRQDPGQGLRLIYYSQIVNDFQKGDIAEGYSVSREKKESFPLTVTSAQKNPTAFYLCASRPPWGGEETQYFGPGTRLLVL.

There are many counts of this clonotype. The V call is TRBV3-1, the J call TRBJ2-5, with D unresolved. V dropped 0 bases and J dropped 0 bases, with 8 bases sitting between them. CDR1 and CDR2 (germline): LGHDT, YNNKEL (reference sequence). The CDR3 covers 15 residues. The DNA for the CDR3 is TGTGCCAGCAGCCAAGATCCTCAGTACCAAGAGACCCAGTACTTC. It translates to CASSQDPQYQETQYF.

This clonotype has ten or more counts. This chain uses TRBV12-3 or TRBV12-4 with TRBJ2-7; 12 nucleotides agree with TRBD1. J was trimmed by 5 bases and V by 1 base; bases with no gene match: 6. This CDR3 has 16 residues. CDR3 protein: CASSLEQGQGADEQYF. CDR3 bases: TGTGCCAGCAGTTTAGAGCAGGGACAGGGGGCCGACGAGCAGTACTTC.

Only a few counts were recorded for this clonotype. V is TRBV28 and J is TRBJ1-3; D not certain. The CDR3 extends over 13 amino acids. The ends were cut back, 5 bases at V and 0 bases at J, with 5 bases in the middle. Germline CDR1 and CDR2: MDHEN and SYDVKM. For the CDR3, the DNA is TGTGCCAGCAGTCGCTACTCTGGAAACACCATATATTTT. This translates into CASSRYSGNTIYF.

Ten or more counts support this clonotype. The rearrangement links TRBV12-3 or TRBV12-4 to TRBJ2-5, with 7 positions matching TRBD1. The CDR3 is 14 amino acids. With 6 bases clipped from V and 5 bases from J, the junction kept 9 bases outside the gene matches. CDR3 loop: CASSRDSVLETQYF. Written as DNA, the CDR3 is TGTGCCAGCAGCCGGGACAGCGTTTTGGAGACCCAGTACTTC.

Many counts were recorded for this clonotype. The chain is built from TRBV20-1 and TRBJ1-2; D not resolved. Germline CDR1 is DFQATT and CDR2 is SNEGSKA (reference sequence). This CDR3 is 11 amino acids long. The CDR3, as DNA: TGCGGCGCCGCCCCTATCTATGGCTACACCTTC. Translation gives CGAAPIYGYTF.

The chain employs TRBV4-1 and TRBJ2-3; maybe TRBD1 (7 bases). In germline, CDR1 is MGHRA, CDR2 YSYEKL. The CDR3 is made up of 14 amino acids. Trimming shortened V by 3 bases and J by 5 bases, and 12 bases separated the two germline ends. The CDR3 here is CASSHQGGQDTQYF. The CDR3 DNA follows: TGCGCCAGCAGCCACCAGGGGGGACAAGATACGCAGTATTTT.

The chain carries TRBV29-1 and TRBJ2-5; D may be TRBD1 or TRBD2 (7 bases each). The length of the CDR3 is 14 residues. Per germline, CDR1 SQVTM and CDR2 ANQGSEA. V lost 3 bases to trimming and J lost 5 bases, with 16 bases between them. CDR3 DNA: TGCAGCGTTGATGGAGGCAGGGGGGGGGAGACCCAGTACTTC. Translation: CSVDGGRGGETQYF.

Only a few counts were recorded for this clonotype. V is TRBV9 and J is TRBJ1-2; 12 bases match TRBD1. V shed 4 bases, J shed 2 bases, and the junction held 9 bases outside the gene matches. CDR1 and CDR2 from the germline V gene are SGDLS and YYNGEE. CDR3 length equals 17 residues. The CDR3 here is CASSSPGQGALNYGYTF. CDR3 nucleotides: TGTGCCAGCAGCTCGCCGGGACAGGGGGCTCTAAACTATGGCTACACCTTC.

This clonotype was found many times. The V and J genes are TRBV28 and TRBJ2-5, with 8 bases matching TRBD2. The CDR3 loop spans 15 amino acids. Germline V gene data show CDR1 as MDHEN and CDR2 as SYDVKM. J was trimmed by 5 bases and V by 6 bases; bases with no gene match: 11. CDR3 DNA: TGTGCCAGCAGATTAGCGGGACGAGCGCGGGAGACCCAGTACTTC. It encodes CASRLAGRARETQYF.

The table lists this clonotype with many counts. V gene TRBV24-1 combines with J gene TRBJ2-3; D is possibly TRBD1 (6 bases). The germline gives CDR1 KGHDR, CDR2 SFDVKD. The CDR3 is 18 residues long. Deletions cut 3 bases from V and 2 bases from J, with 20 bases between. For the CDR3, the DNA is TGTGCCACCAGTGATGCGACCGTGGGGGCCCGAGACACAGATACGCAGTATTTT. Its protein is CATSDATVGARDTDTQYF.

Many counts were recorded for this clonotype. V and J are TRBV6-1 and TRBJ1-2; D gene ambiguous. This CDR3 comprises 15 residues. Germline V gene lookup returns CDR1 MNHNS and CDR2 SASEGT. The V and J ends lost 6 bases and 5 bases respectively, with 19 bases between them. The CDR3, as DNA: TGTGCCAGCAGCCCGTGGGTCGGGGATCGGTATGGCTACACCTTC. Its translation is CASSPWVGDRYGYTF.

About this clonotype: Just one base apart from a much larger clone, this may be a read error. The genes are TRBV28 and TRBJ1-2, with 8 bases matching TRBD1. After removal of 11 bases from V and 4 bases from J, the junction contained 15 bases not matched to a gene. This CDR3 has 15 residues. Germline CDR1 MDHEN, CDR2 SYDVKM. CDR3 nucleotide sequence: TGTGCCGGCCGGGGAGGGCAGGGGGCACCCTATGGCTACACCTTC. It is translated as CAGRGGQGAPYGYTF.